Shown below are 14 T cell receptor beta chains from a single sample sequenced in a study of cytotoxic CD8 clonotypes in ibrutinib-treated CLL. Sequenced by immunoSEQ multiplex PCR; TCRdb stores in-frame clones only, minus some. The profile shows some 200,000 clones, 72% of them singletons. The input for sequencing was PBMCs, taken after 24 months of ibrutinib treatment. These receptors were obtained from a human donor with chronic lymphocytic leukemia.

The chain carries TRBV4-3 and TRBJ1-3; possible D gene TRBD1, 5 bases. Germline assignment: CDR1 LGHNA and CDR2 YSLEER. V was clipped by 4 bases and J by 0 bases, with 10 bases between them. There are 15 residues in the CDR3. The chain's CDR3 is CASSRGVYSGNTIYF. The CDR3 DNA reads as TGCGCCAGCAGCCGGGGGGTTTACTCTGGAAACACCATATATTTT.

The chain uses TRBV7-9 and TRBJ1-5, with D perhaps TRBD1 (5 bases). The CDR3 loop spans 12 amino acids. Germline assignment: CDR1 SEHNR and CDR2 FQNEAQ (reference sequence). Trimming cost V 5 bases and J 6 bases, with 8 bases left between them. The CDR3 DNA is TGTGCCAGCAGCGTCGGGGCTCAGCCCCAGCATTTT. Translating it yields CASSVGAQPQHF.

The chain uses TRBV14 and TRBJ1-1; 7 bases line up with TRBD1. This CDR3 comprises 15 residues. Trimming cost V 3 bases and J 0 bases; bases outside gene matches: 4. From germline, CDR1 is SGHDN and CDR2 FVKESK. CDR3 DNA sequence: TGTGCCAGCAGCCACTCCAGGGGGTTGAACACTGAAGCTTTCTTT. It yields the protein CASSHSRGLNTEAFF. The whole variable domain, remainder taken from reference TRBV14 and TRBJ1-1, is EAGVTQFPSHSVIEKGQTVTLRCDPISGHDNLYWYRRVMGKEIKFLLHFVKESKQDESGMPNNRFLAERTGGTYSTLKVQPAELEDSGVYFCASSHSRGLNTEAFFGQGTRLTVV.

The V and J genes are TRBV28 and TRBJ2-1, with TRBD2 as a possible D gene (6 bases). Germline V gives CDR1 MDHEN, CDR2 SYDVKM. The CDR3 runs 19 residues. V was trimmed by 7 bases and J by 4 bases, leaving 29 bases between them. The CDR3 spells CASTRGLVSGLGVYNEQFF. In DNA form, the CDR3 reads TGTGCCAGCACCCGGGGGTTGGTGTCCGGGCTTGGGGTGTACAATGAGCAGTTCTTC.

CDR3 protein: CASNLAGLYNEQFF. Here the CDR3 DNA reads TGCGCCAGCAACCTAGCGGGACTCTACAATGAGCAGTTCTTC. The chain couples TRBV5-1 to TRBJ2-1; the match to TRBD2 covers 9 bases. Germline V gene sequence: CDR1 SGHRS, CDR2 YFSETQ. Trimming took 6 bases from V and 3 from J; bases not matched to a gene: 4. The CDR3 runs to 14 residues.

This rearrangement joins TRBV27 to TRBJ1-1; D ambiguous. Deletions cut 7 bases from V and 0 bases from J, with 12 bases between. This CDR3 region has 14 residues. Per the germline V gene, CDR1 is MNHEY and CDR2 is SMNVEV (reference sequence). CDR3 in amino acids: CASNSVSMNTEAFF. In nucleotides, the CDR3 is TGTGCCAGCAACAGCGTCTCGATGAACACTGAAGCTTTCTTT.

The chain links TRBV5-8 to TRBJ2-7; the match to TRBD1 covers 9 bases. Germline values: CDR1 SGHTS, CDR2 YDEGEE. Trimming at V came to 2 bases and at J to 1 base, leaving 4 bases not matched to a gene. The length of the CDR3 is 15 residues. CDR3 in DNA: TGTGCCAGCAGCTTAACCGGGACAGGGTCCTACGAGCAGTACTTC. This codes for CASSLTGTGSYEQYF.

J is TRBJ1-1 and V is TRBV5-1; D is unclear. Germline CDR1 and CDR2: SGHRS and YFSETQ. Trimming cost V 3 bases and J 0 bases, with 12 bases left between them. The CDR3 has 15 residues. The CDR3 region is CASSSGRAMNTEAFF. The DNA for the CDR3 is TGCGCCAGCAGCTCCGGACGGGCTATGAACACTGAAGCTTTCTTT.

This sequence joins TRBV25-1 and TRBJ2-1; D is possibly TRBD2 (6 bases). Trimming pared 7 bases from V and 0 bases from J, leaving 10 bases between. The CDR3 covers 14 residues. Germline V gene lookup returns CDR1 MGHDK and CDR2 SYGVNS. CDR3 region: CASKQTSSYNEQFF. CDR3 DNA: TGTGCCAGCAAGCAGACTAGCTCCTACAATGAGCAGTTCTTC.

V is TRBV15 and J is TRBJ2-7, with TRBD1 identical over 7 bases. The length of the CDR3 is 15 residues. V dropped 4 bases and J dropped 4; count of bases not matched to a gene: 10. Per germline, CDR1 LNHNV and CDR2 YYDKDF (reference sequence). In DNA form, the CDR3 reads TGTGCCACCAGCAAGAGTGGGGACAGCATATACGAGCAGTACTTC. Translating it yields CATSKSGDSIYEQYF.

This chain connects TRBV5-1 to TRBJ1-1; no definite D call. Germline V lookup: CDR1 SGHRS, CDR2 YFSETQ. CDR3 size: 18 residues. Trimming stripped 0 bases from V and 1 base from J, with 19 bases between. Written as DNA, the CDR3 is TGCGCCAGCAGCTTGGTTTTTGGGTTCGGCGGACCGAACACTGAAGCTTTCTTT. Amino acid sequence: CASSLVFGFGGPNTEAFF.

This clone has a handful of counts. The V gene is TRBV7-6, the J gene TRBJ2-2; a possible D gene is TRBD1 (5 bases). This CDR3 contains 15 residues. The germline CDR1 and CDR2 sequences are SGHVS and FNYEAQ. V gave up 5 bases and J gave up 0 bases, with 10 bases separating them. The CDR3 sequence: CASSHRQPNTGELFF. The CDR3 nucleotides are TGTGCCAGCAGCCACAGACAGCCGAACACCGGGGAGCTGTTTTTT.

The chain uses TRBV7-3 and TRBJ1-2; maybe TRBD1 (5 bases). The CDR3 is 13 amino acids. Trimming left V 5 bases short and J 4 bases short, with 11 bases between. The germline CDR1 and CDR2 sequences are SGHTA and FQGTGA. The CDR3 is CASSPGDGYGYTF. CDR3 nucleotides: TGTGCCAGCAGCCCGGGGGACGGCTATGGCTACACCTTC.

The V and J genes are TRBV4-1 and TRBJ1-1; D ambiguous. Trimming shortened V by 0 bases and J by 3 bases, and 17 bases separated the two germline ends. The CDR3 spans 17 residues. CDR1 MGHRA and CDR2 YSYEKL come from the germline V gene. The CDR3 region is CASSQDPTGLVHTEAFF. The CDR3 nucleotides are TGCGCCAGCAGCCAAGATCCGACGGGGTTGGTTCACACTGAAGCTTTCTTT.